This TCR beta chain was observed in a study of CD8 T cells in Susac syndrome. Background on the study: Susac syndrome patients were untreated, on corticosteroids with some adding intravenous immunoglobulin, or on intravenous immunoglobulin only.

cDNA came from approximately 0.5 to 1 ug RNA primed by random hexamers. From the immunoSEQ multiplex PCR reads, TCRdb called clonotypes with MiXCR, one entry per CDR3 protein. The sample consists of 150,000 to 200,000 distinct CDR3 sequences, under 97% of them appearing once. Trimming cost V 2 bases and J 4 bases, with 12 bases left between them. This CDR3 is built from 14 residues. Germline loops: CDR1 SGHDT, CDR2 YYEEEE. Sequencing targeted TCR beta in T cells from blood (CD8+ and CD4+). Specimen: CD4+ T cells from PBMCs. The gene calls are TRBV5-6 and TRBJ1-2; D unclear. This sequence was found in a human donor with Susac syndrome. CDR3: CASSFNDIAYGYTF. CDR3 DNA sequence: TGTGCCAGCAGCTTCAACGACATAGCCTATGGCTACACCTTC.